The rows below give T cell receptor beta chains drawn from one sample of a study of neurological immune-mediated disorders. In TCRdb, the 5' RACE reads were re-called with MiXCR into one record per CDR3 protein. Among 70,000 to 95,000 distinct CDR3 sequences listed, roughly 15% were seen once. Sequencing input: PBMCs. The source of these receptors is a woman in her 40s in good health. CDR3s include the opening cysteine and the closing phenylalanine or tryptophan.

TRBV3-1	TRBJ1-6	CASSQRLDSPLHF
TRBV6-2/TRBV6-3	TRBJ1-1	CASRREGNTEAFF
TRBV6-6	TRBJ2-6	CASTGDGANVLTF
TRBV20-1	TRBJ2-3	CSARPIDTQYF
TRBV4-2	TRBJ2-7	CASSQDVQGGREQYF
TRBV20-1	TRBJ2-1	CSARPTTGGGNEQFF
TRBV7-9	TRBJ2-7	CASGLMGINEQYF
TRBV12-3/TRBV12-4	TRBJ2-1	CASRRTSGVNEQFF
TRBV29-1	TRBJ2-1	CSAWPGTPPNEQFF
TRBV20-1	TRBJ2-1	CSARDSAGGLNEQFF
TRBV20-1	TRBJ2-5	CSAIDRGETQYF
TRBV5-1	TRBJ2-1	CASSLAAGGPNEQFF
TRBV29-1	TRBJ2-1	CSQRQGARNEQFF
TRBV5-5	TRBJ2-2	CASSPLTGELFF
TRBV20-1	TRBJ2-1	CSARGGANNEQFF
TRBV28	TRBJ2-7	CASLTLAGAIEQYF
TRBV4-3	TRBJ2-1	CASSQFEAGTDYNEQFF
TRBV20-1	TRBJ2-3	CSARGLKSGPSLVDTQYF
TRBV7-3	TRBJ2-5	CASSLEGTGLKTQYF
TRBV6-5	TRBJ1-4	CASSYDGESGKLFF
TRBV7-2	TRBJ1-1	CASSSDSGVNTEAFF
TRBV7-3	TRBJ2-1	CASSLGPMGSYNEQFF
TRBV27	TRBJ1-2	CASSLWGQGNRGYTF
TRBV7-2	TRBJ2-3	CASSLEAGGDTQYF
TRBV12-3/TRBV12-4	TRBJ2-3	CTTNRSTDTQYF
TRBV7-3	TRBJ2-3	CASSFIAGGTDTQYF
TRBV20-1	TRBJ1-5	CSARDFRGGNGQPQHF
TRBV18	TRBJ2-2	CASSPGGGDTGELFF
TRBV6-2/TRBV6-3	TRBJ2-7	CASRPGTATSYEQYF
TRBV5-6	TRBJ1-1	CASSLGGVTEAFF
TRBV20-1	TRBJ2-1	CSAPGPALPGNEQFF
TRBV4-3	TRBJ2-7	CASSQDLVEQYF
TRBV20-1	TRBJ1-1	CSASVQGARSTEAFF
TRBV28	TRBJ1-2	CASSQRGPTGDYGYTF
TRBV5-1	TRBJ2-5	CASSFLSGGAGEETQYF
TRBV12-3/TRBV12-4	TRBJ2-1	CASSLGLAGGLRVNEQFF
TRBV30	TRBJ2-7	CACTLPGTASSYEQYF
TRBV7-6	TRBJ1-4	CASSLPGGGEKLFF
TRBV20-1	TRBJ2-3	CSASNPGTSGGDTQYF
TRBV7-2	TRBJ1-2	CASSVSGTASYTF
TRBV5-1	TRBJ1-2	CASSLGQGRIYGYTF
TRBV20-1	TRBJ2-3	CSAYLGGADTQYF
TRBV12-3/TRBV12-4	TRBJ2-3	CASSANTDTQYF
TRBV29-1	TRBJ1-1	CSVERQLNTEAFF
TRBV28	TRBJ2-3	CASTGLAVTDTQYF
TRBV12-3/TRBV12-4	TRBJ1-1	CASSFAGFTEAFF
TRBV21-1	TRBJ1-1	CASSKDTGLKGWTEAFF
TRBV12-3/TRBV12-4	TRBJ1-1	CASSVTGGYTEAFF
TRBV6-1	TRBJ1-4	CASSSQGRTNEKLFF
TRBV4-3	TRBJ2-1	CASSPRDRVYNEQFF
TRBV5-1	TRBJ1-2	CASNTDRAGGYTF
TRBV6-5	TRBJ1-1	CASRRGKNTEAFF
TRBV7-2	TRBJ2-3	CASRFPGVGDTQYF
TRBV4-1	TRBJ2-5	CASSRGGAGETQYF
TRBV27	TRBJ1-1	CASSLSWVDTEAFF
TRBV20-1	TRBJ1-1	CSARGTGGTEAFF
TRBV20-1	TRBJ1-6	CSARMLRSYNSPLHF
TRBV18	TRBJ2-6	CASSPGKATEANVLTF
TRBV7-9	TRBJ2-3	CASTSPALGGGADTQYF
TRBV20-1	TRBJ2-5	CSARPRTSGGETQYF